This T cell receptor beta chain was documented in a study of cytomegalovirus exposure and HLA in healthy donors. Findings and caveats of the study: Upon later analysis, TCR association rates were observed to vary by HLA locus, being highest for DRB1 and lowest for HLA-C.

On this clone: Its specificity is not known.

Amplification used 60 Vbeta primers and 13 Jbeta primers. As processed by the authors: Unique TCR beta chains numbered approximately 76 million in a later analysis, with approximately 10 million shared. Clones were sequenced by immunoSEQ multiplex PCR, and TCRdb holds only the in-frame ones, with some missing. D and trimming were read from the DNA, whereas the V and J calls and clone size are those reported in that table. The sample lists approximately 100,000 clones; 64% were seen once. V lost 6 bases to trimming and J lost 4 bases, with 9 bases between them. The CDR3 consists of 11 residues. CDR1 and CDR2 (germline): GTSNPN, SVGIG (reference sequence).

The sample comprised PBMCs. This chain connects TRBV30 to TRBJ1-1, with unresolved D. This clonotype was obtained from a man between 60 and 75 years old in good health and CMV-seronegative. The CDR3 protein is CACHESTEAFF. DNA of the CDR3: TGTGCCTGCCACGAGAGCACTGAAGCTTTCTTT.